This T cell receptor beta chain derives from a study of sequential checkpoint blockade in melanoma. Background on the study: After both sequences, patients received maintenance nivolumab.

The CDR3 spans 15 residues. Treatment denoted: randomized to nivolumab then ipilimumab (arm A) or the reverse (arm B). Assay: immunoSEQ multiplex PCR; the TCRdb copy retains only in-frame clones and omits some. Of some 32,000 clones listed, approximately 77% were seen once; the top ten hold around a sixth. This chain connects TRBV1 to TRBJ1-5; no check of the table's D call, TRBD1, against the DNA was made. TRBV1 is deemed a pseudogene. Specimen: CD8+ T cells sorted from blood (inferred from file names), collected from a patient given nivolumab and ipilimumab in sequence. The sequence came from a human donor with melanoma. As DNA, the CDR3 is TGCACCAGCAGCCTCCTGACAGGGAAAGATCAGCCCCAGCATTTT. This gives the protein CTSSLLTGKDQPQHF.